Below, 7 T cell receptor beta chains from the same sample are listed, as sequenced in a study of OX40 agonist ivuxolimab in advanced cancers. Using immunoSEQ multiplex PCR, the repertoire was profiled, and TCRdb retains in-frame clones only, with some absent. The sample holds about 34,000 clones, approximately 90% seen once. The sequenced sample was CD4+ or CD8+ T cells sorted from blood, obtained in a trial of the OX40 agonist ivuxolimab. These receptors all stem from an adult with an advanced solid tumor such as melanoma, head and neck, liver or kidney cancer.

DNA for the CDR3: TGTGCCAGCAGCCTAGGCGACGGGCCCGCCTACGAGCAGTACTTC. Its translation: CASSLGDGPAYEQYF. V usage is TRBV7-2 and J usage is TRBJ2-7; no reliable D call. Germline V CDR1 and CDR2: SGHTA, FQGNSA. The CDR3 covers 15 residues. Trimming shortened V by 5 bases and J by 2 bases, and 16 bases separated the two germline ends.

The chain uses TRBV21-1 and TRBJ2-3. TRBV21-1 constitutes a pseudogene. This CDR3 contains 10 residues. The CDR3 protein is CASDPYTQYF. The DNA for the CDR3 is TGTGCCAGCGACCCTTATACGCAGTATTTT.

The chain uses TRBV9 and TRBJ2-3, with 11 bases lining up with TRBD2. V lost 4 bases, J lost 11 bases, and 12 bases stayed unmatched. CDR3 length: 15 amino acids. Germline loops: CDR1 SGDLS, CDR2 YYNGEE. CDR3 residues: CASSSGLAEPQWQYF. DNA for the CDR3: TGTGCCAGCAGCTCGGGACTAGCGGAGCCCCAGTGGCAGTATTTT.

The CDR3: CASSLVVESTEAFF. CDR3 DNA: TGCGCCAGCAGCTTGGTTGTAGAGAGTACTGAAGCTTTCTTT. V usage is TRBV5-1 and J usage is TRBJ1-1, with D unresolved. This CDR3 has 14 residues. Germline values: CDR1 SGHRS, CDR2 YFSETQ. V lost 0 bases and J lost 5, with 11 bases in between.

The gene calls are TRBV7-6 and TRBJ2-2; a possible D gene is TRBD2 (5 bases). CDR3 size: 15 residues. Germline CDR1 is SGHVS and CDR2 is FNYEAQ. Trimming removed 6 bases at V and 4 bases at J, with 15 bases between. Here the CDR3 DNA reads TGTGCCAGCAGTGAGGGAGAGTGGCCCACCGGGGAGCTGTTTTTT. As protein: CASSEGEWPTGELFF.

V gene TRBV7-2 combines with J gene TRBJ1-5; D uncertain. Trimming removed 4 bases from V and 1 base from J, with 5 bases in between. The germline V gene has CDR1 SGHTA and CDR2 FQGNSA. The CDR3 is 13 amino acids. For the CDR3, the DNA is TGTGCCAGCAGCTCCAGAAGCAATCAGCCCCAGCATTTT. Residues: CASSSRSNQPQHF.

The rearrangement links TRBV6-4 to TRBJ2-7; TRBD2 matches at 7 bases. The CDR3 sequence is 15 residues long. Germline V gene data show CDR1 as MRHNA and CDR2 as SNTAGT. The V segment lost 4 bases and the J segment 2 bases; nucleotides outside the gene matches: 8. The CDR3 spells CASSVQAGPTYEQYF. In DNA form, the CDR3 reads TGTGCCAGCAGTGTACAAGCGGGGCCGACCTACGAGCAGTACTTC.